This note documents a single T cell receptor beta chain sequence. Its antigen remains unknown. This entry comes from a study of T cells in localized non-small cell lung cancer. Overall study findings and caveats: Exceeding tumor, uninvolved adjacent lung had the highest T cell clonality. Appearing in adjacent lung were a median about 59 of the top 100 tumor clones. The study sequenced only one region of the tumor. As a result, intratumor heterogeneity could not be excluded and remains possible.

Libraries were prepared by immunoSEQ multiplex PCR; TCRdb keeps only in-frame clonotypes and omits some of them. The sample has about 59,000 clones; roughly 90% are singletons. The sequence was collected from a man aged 40 to 70 with stage I squamous cell lung carcinoma. The sample consisted of peripheral blood, taken before any cancer treatment.

CDR3 sequence reads: CASRTGTPSYEQYF. In DNA form, the CDR3 reads TGTGCCAGCAGAACCGGGACTCCCTCCTACGAGCAGTACTTC. This chain uses TRBV28 with TRBJ2-7; a weak D match, TRBD2 (6 bases). V gave up 6 bases and J gave up 0 bases, with 12 bases separating them. CDR3 size: 14 residues. Germline V CDR1 and CDR2: MDHEN, SYDVKM.